This is a list of T cell receptor beta chains from one sample in a study of control samples from healthy donors and cancer patients. Only in-frame clones appear in the TCRdb table, and some are missing; sequencing was by immunoSEQ multiplex PCR. The sample shows 90,000 to 110,000 clones, about four fifths of them seen only once. Source material: blood. Receptors were obtained from a woman in her forties or fifties in good health. The CDR3 runs from the conserved cysteine through the conserved F or W. The order of the fields is clone size, V gene, J gene, CDR3 protein. Part of the rows lack a size; the others show once, few, many or a class for expanded clones.

.	TRBV27	TRBJ1-3	CASSLGRGTTIYF
.	TRBV9	TRBJ2-1	CATSVTGGGDREQFF
few	TRBV2	TRBJ2-7	CASGEGISEQYF
.	TRBV5-1	TRBJ1-5	CASSPGTSSNQPQHF
few	TRBV9	TRBJ2-5	CASSVGRVDRETQYF
.	TRBV12-3/TRBV12-4	TRBJ1-1	CASSTRNTEAFF
.	TRBV19	TRBJ2-3	CASSIGPSTDTQYF
once	TRBV11-3	TRBJ2-7	CASSLVGLVEQYF
.	TRBV5-1	TRBJ2-1	CASSLGGGLGSYNEQFF
.	TRBV6-2/TRBV6-3	TRBJ2-1	CASSYNRQGGEQFF
.	TRBV9	TRBJ1-2	CASSPGDRSYGYTF
.	TRBV5-1	TRBJ2-7	CASSWGSNGGEQYF
.	TRBV20-1	TRBJ1-1	CSAREDTEAFF
.	TRBV5-4	TRBJ2-1	CASSPGQNNEQFF
.	TRBV30	TRBJ2-7	CAWSQKYEQYF
.	TRBV7-3	TRBJ2-5	CASSLEFRGGQETQYF
.	TRBV7-3	TRBJ2-7	CASSLGPTSYEQYF
few	TRBV20-1	TRBJ2-3	CSASSGIAGATDTQYF
.	TRBV5-6	TRBJ1-1	CASSFYGNTEAFF
.	TRBV5-1	TRBJ1-6	CASSLESGGSPLHF
few	TRBV27	TRBJ1-2	CASSLSPGNGYTF
.	TRBV11-1	TRBJ1-1	CASSLAGWNTEAFF